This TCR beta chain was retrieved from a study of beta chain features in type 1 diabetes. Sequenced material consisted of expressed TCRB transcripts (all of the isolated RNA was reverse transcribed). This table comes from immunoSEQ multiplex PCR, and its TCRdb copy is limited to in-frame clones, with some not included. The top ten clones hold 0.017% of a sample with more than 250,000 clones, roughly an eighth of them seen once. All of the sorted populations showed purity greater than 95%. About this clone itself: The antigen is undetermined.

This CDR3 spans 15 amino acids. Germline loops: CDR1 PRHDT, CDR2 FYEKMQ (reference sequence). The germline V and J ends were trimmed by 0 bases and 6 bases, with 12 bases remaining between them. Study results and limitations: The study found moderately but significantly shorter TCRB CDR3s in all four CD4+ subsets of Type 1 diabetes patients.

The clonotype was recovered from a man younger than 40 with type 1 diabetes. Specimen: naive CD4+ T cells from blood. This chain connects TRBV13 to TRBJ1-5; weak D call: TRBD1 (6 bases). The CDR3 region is CASSLGGGRVQPQHF. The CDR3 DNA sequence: TGTGCCAGCAGCTTAGGCGGGGGGCGCGTTCAGCCCCAGCATTTT. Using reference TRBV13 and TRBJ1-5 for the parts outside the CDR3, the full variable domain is AAGVIQSPRHLIKEKRETATLKCYPIPRHDTVYWYQQGPGQDPQFLISFYEKMQSDKGSIPDRFSAQQFSDYHSELNMSSLELGDSALYFCASSLGGGRVQPQHFGDGTRLSIL.